The rows below give T cell receptor beta chains drawn from one sample of a study of cytomegalovirus exposure and HLA in healthy donors. Generated by immunoSEQ multiplex PCR, the TCRdb table keeps only in-frame clones and is missing some. This table has 150,000 to 200,000 clones, under 85% appearing once. The sample taken for sequencing was PBMCs. Source of these receptors: a man aged 50-60 years in good health and CMV-seronegative. Each CDR3 is given with its conserved first and last residue. The order of the fields is V gene, clone size, J gene, CDR3 protein. The size entry is marked missing in some rows and otherwise reads once, few, many or a size class.

TRBV11-3,-,TRBJ2-5,CASSSRLAGGPETQYF
TRBV7-9,-,TRBJ2-3,CASSLSISTDTQYF
TRBV29-1,-,TRBJ1-2,CSVEDTRQGAFGYTF
TRBV4-3,-,TRBJ1-6,CASSQAVGVSPLHF
TRBV7-2,-,TRBJ2-4,CASSLALTSWDIQYF
TRBV11-2,once,TRBJ2-7,CASSPRDRRKLNRPYEQYF
TRBV5-1,-,TRBJ1-1,CASSLGDRGTTEAFF
TRBV10-3,-,TRBJ1-1,CAISESRSALNTEAFF
TRBV5-6,-,TRBJ2-3,CASSLYRLAGGKRTDTQYF
TRBV5-6,-,TRBJ2-7,CASSFRQGSYEQYF
TRBV7-2,-,TRBJ1-4,CASSRGGWTGSNEKLFF
TRBV7-9,-,TRBJ1-1,CASSSIRQGIRGTEAFF
TRBV27,few,TRBJ1-2,CASSLKRGRGYGYTF
TRBV6-6,-,TRBJ2-1,CASRPSPGQGADEQFF
TRBV9,-,TRBJ2-5,CASSVAGGVGRETQYF
TRBV19,-,TRBJ1-2,CASRARGTVYGYTF
TRBV19,-,TRBJ1-6,CASSIVGESPLHF
TRBV18,-,TRBJ2-7,CASSPPGTSVSYEQYF
TRBV15,-,TRBJ2-7,CATSRPGQGVKEQYF
TRBV5-4,-,TRBJ2-5,CASSLAPEVQETQYF
TRBV12-5,-,TRBJ2-7,CASGSGIPGGERYF
TRBV9,-,TRBJ2-1,CASSVATGDWGPYNEQFF
TRBV5-6,-,TRBJ2-3,CASRKSGTRYTDTQYF
TRBV19,-,TRBJ1-2,CASSTTRGYGYTF
TRBV9,-,TRBJ2-5,CASSVGGGTSLETQYF
TRBV18,-,TRBJ2-1,CASSPPSPPDNQQFF
TRBV30,-,TRBJ1-5,CAWSVSGGQPQHF
TRBV2,-,TRBJ2-1,CASSPPEGTQFF
TRBV5-1,few,TRBJ1-1,CASSYARQGIGTEAFF
TRBV19,-,TRBJ2-6,CATSGGISGANVLTF
TRBV7-2,once,TRBJ2-7,CASSFGTYEQYF
TRBV7-9,-,TRBJ2-6,CSSSPGGSGANVLTF
TRBV2,few,TRBJ2-7,CASRLWTGRVGEQYF
TRBV25-1,-,TRBJ2-5,CASTEGQGGTETQYF
TRBV4-3,-,TRBJ2-7,CASSQEGTGGSYEQYF
TRBV7-9,-,TRBJ2-7,CASSLWGTDRVGEQYF
TRBV7-8,-,TRBJ1-1,CASSLGWQNTEAFF
TRBV7-6,-,TRBJ2-7,CASSFKTGVAEQYF
TRBV30,-,TRBJ2-7,CAWGNRVATYEQYF
TRBV2,few,TRBJ2-3,CASSEAWLAGGSDTQYF
TRBV5-4,-,TRBJ2-7,CASSWVDGGNEQYF
TRBV6-5,-,TRBJ2-7,CASSSGINEQYF
TRBV7-9,once,TRBJ2-7,CSSSSPTLAGVYEQYF
TRBV5-1,few,TRBJ1-3,CASRVGTDSGNTIYF
TRBV18,once,TRBJ2-2,CASSPPRLAGPQGELFF
TRBV28,-,TRBJ1-2,CASSLGYTRGYTF
TRBV28,-,TRBJ1-1,CASSNTGIFEAFF
TRBV19,-,TRBJ1-5,CASSIAAGQGSSNQPQHF
TRBV5-1,-,TRBJ2-2,CASSSTGLGTGELFF
TRBV27,-,TRBJ2-2,CASSSSRRGWDTGELFF
TRBV29-1,-,TRBJ1-4,CSVYDRREKLFF
TRBV18,-,TRBJ1-3,CASSAWDRGPGNTIYF
TRBV27,-,TRBJ1-2,CASSLSASNYGYTF
TRBV7-3,-,TRBJ2-2,CASRQPGHGGGELFF
TRBV19,-,TRBJ1-5,CASSGQLNQPQHF
TRBV6-6,-,TRBJ2-4,CASSNPLAGRADIQYF
TRBV6-1,-,TRBJ2-3,CASSEAHQGLAGGHDTQYF
TRBV2,-,TRBJ2-7,CASSDQGTGGREQYF
TRBV14,-,TRBJ2-7,CASSLRTGGKEQYF